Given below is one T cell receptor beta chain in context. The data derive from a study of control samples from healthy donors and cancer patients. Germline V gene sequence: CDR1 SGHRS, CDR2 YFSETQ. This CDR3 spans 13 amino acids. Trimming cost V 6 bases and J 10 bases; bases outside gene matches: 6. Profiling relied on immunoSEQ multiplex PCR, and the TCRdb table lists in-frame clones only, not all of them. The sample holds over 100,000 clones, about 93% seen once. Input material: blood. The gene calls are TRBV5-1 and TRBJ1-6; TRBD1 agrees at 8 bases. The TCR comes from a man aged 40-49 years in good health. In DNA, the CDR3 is TGCGCCAGCACCACAGGGGGAGCCTCACCCCTCCACTTT. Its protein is CASTTGGASPLHF.